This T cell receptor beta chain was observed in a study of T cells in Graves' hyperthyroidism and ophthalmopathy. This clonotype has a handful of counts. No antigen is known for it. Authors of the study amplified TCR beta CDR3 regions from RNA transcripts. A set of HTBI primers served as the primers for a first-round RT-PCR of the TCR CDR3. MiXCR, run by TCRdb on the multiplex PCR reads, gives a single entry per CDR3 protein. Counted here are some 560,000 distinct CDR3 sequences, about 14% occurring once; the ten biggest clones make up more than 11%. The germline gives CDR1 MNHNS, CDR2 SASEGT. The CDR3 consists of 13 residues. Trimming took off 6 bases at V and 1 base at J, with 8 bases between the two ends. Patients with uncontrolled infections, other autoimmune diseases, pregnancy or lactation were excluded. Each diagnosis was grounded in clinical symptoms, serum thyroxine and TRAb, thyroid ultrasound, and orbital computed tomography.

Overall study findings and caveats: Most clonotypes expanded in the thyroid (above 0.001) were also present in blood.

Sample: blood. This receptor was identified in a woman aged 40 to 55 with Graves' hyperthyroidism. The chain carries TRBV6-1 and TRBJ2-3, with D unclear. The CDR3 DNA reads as TGTGCCAGCAGCCAGACCCGCACAGATACGCAGTATTTT. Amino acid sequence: CASSQTRTDTQYF.